This T cell receptor (beta chain) was identified during a study of naive and memory T cell subsets. CD4 T cells were positively selected, then CD8 T cells from the CD4-negative fraction. Study outcomes and limitations: Naive repertoires, especially CD8, held a few larger clonotypes, possibly memory cells re-expressing CD45RA. In naive cells, over 95% of TCR sequences were seen only once.

CDR1 is SGHNT, CDR2 YYREEE, per germline (reference sequence). The trim removed 4 bases at V and 2 bases at J, leaving 14 bases unmatched. CDR3 length: 17 amino acids. The beta constant-region primer was an equimolar mix of two oligonucleotides covering TRBC1 and TRBC2. Nested alpha and beta constant-region primers with the SP2 primer drove four PCR rounds on ligated cDNA. TCRdb itself ran the UMI-ligation and nested PCR reads through MiXCR, one entry per CDR3 protein. This table has under 150,000 distinct CDR3 sequences, approximately 20% appearing once. This clonotype was recorded at least ten times. Antigen unknown.

Source material: naive CD8+ T cells from blood. The receptor comes from a human donor in good health. The rearrangement links TRBV5-4 to TRBJ2-7; 8 bases map to TRBD2. CDR3: CASSGTDKAGDPYEQYF. CDR3 DNA sequence: TGTGCCAGCAGCGGGACGGACAAAGCGGGAGACCCCTACGAGCAGTACTTC.